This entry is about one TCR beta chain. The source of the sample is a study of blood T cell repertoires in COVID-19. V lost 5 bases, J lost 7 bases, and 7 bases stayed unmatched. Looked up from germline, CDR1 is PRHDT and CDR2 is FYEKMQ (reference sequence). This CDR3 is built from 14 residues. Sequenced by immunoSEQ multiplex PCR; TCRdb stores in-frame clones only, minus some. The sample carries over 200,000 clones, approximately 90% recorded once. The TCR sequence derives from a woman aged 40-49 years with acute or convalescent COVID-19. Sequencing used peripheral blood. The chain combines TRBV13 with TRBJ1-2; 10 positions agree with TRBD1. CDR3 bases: TGTGCCAGCAGCGCACCGGGACAGGGGTCTGGCTACACCTTC. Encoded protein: CASSAPGQGSGYTF.